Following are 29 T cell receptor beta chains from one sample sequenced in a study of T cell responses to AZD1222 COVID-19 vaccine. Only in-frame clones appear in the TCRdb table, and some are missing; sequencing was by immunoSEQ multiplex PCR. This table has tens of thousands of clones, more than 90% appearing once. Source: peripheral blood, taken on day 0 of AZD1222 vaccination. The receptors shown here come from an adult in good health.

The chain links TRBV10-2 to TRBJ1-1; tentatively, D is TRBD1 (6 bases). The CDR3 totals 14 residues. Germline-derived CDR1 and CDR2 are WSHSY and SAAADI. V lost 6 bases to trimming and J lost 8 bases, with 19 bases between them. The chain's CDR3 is CASRYREGSFEAFF. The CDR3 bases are TGCGCCAGCAGATACAGGGAAGGGAGTTTCGAAGCTTTCTTT.

CDR3 sequence (DNA): TGTGCCAGTAACTCAGCAGGGGGCAGGCAGTACTTC. This sequence encodes CASNSAGGRQYF. The chain carries TRBV19 and TRBJ2-7; TRBD1 agrees at 8 bases. Germline assignment: CDR1 LNHDA and CDR2 SQIVND (reference sequence). The junction had 8 bases not matched to a gene; V was cut back by 7 bases and J by 9 bases. This CDR3 contains 12 residues.

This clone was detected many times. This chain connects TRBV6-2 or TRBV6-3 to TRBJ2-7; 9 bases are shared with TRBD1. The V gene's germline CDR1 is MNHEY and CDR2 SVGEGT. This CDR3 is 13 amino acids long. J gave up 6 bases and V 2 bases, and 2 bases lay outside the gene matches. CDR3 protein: CASSYGTGTEQYF. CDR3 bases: TGTGCCAGCAGTTACGGGACAGGGACCGAGCAGTACTTC.

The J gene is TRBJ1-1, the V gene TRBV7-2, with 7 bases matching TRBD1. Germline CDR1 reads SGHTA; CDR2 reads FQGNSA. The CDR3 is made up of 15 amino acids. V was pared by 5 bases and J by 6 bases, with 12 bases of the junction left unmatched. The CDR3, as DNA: TGTGCCAGCAGCCTATACAGGGGAGGTTGGGCTGAAGCTTTCTTT. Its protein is CASSLYRGGWAEAFF.

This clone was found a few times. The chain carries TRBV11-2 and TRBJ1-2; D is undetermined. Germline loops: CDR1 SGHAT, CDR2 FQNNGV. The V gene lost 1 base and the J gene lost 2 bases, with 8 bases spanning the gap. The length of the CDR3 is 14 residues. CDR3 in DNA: TGTGCCAGCAGCTTAGTTGCCGGGAACTATGGCTACACCTTC. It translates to CASSLVAGNYGYTF.

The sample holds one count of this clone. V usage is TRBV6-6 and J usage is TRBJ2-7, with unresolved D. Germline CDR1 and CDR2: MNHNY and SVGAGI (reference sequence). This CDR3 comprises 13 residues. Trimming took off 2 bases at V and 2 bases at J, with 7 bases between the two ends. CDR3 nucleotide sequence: TGTGCCAGCAGTTACGAGAGCACCTACGAGCAGTACTTC. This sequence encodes CASSYESTYEQYF.

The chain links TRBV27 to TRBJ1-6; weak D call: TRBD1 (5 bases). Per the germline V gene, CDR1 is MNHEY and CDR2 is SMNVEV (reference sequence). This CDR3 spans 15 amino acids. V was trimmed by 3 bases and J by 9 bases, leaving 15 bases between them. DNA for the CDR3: TGTGCCAGCAGTTTGGCAGGGAGGTGGGGTTCACCCCTCCACTTT. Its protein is CASSLAGRWGSPLHF.

CDR3 protein: CASSQGQTVTPGSTEAFF. Here the CDR3 DNA reads TGCGCCAGCAGCCAGGGCCAGACAGTTACCCCGGGGAGCACTGAAGCTTTCTTT. This chain joins TRBV4-1 and TRBJ1-1; TRBD1 is a possible D gene (5 bases). CDR1 is MGHRA and CDR2 is YSYEKL in the germline V gene. The ends were cut back, 3 bases at V and 4 bases at J, with 24 bases in the middle. The CDR3 length is 18 residues.

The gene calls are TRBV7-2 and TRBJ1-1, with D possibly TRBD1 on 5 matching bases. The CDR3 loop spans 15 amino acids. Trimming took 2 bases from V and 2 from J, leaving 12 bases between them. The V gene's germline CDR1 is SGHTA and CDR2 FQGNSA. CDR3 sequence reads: CASSLRPGPNTEAFF. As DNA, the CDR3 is TGTGCCAGCAGCTTAAGGCCGGGGCCAAACACTGAAGCTTTCTTT. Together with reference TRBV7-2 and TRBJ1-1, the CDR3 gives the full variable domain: GAGVSQSPSNKVTEKGKDVELRCDPISGHTALYWYRQSLGQGLEFLIYFQGNSAPDKSGLPSDRFSAERTGGSVSTLTIQRTQQEDSAVYLCASSLRPGPNTEAFFGQGTRLTVV.

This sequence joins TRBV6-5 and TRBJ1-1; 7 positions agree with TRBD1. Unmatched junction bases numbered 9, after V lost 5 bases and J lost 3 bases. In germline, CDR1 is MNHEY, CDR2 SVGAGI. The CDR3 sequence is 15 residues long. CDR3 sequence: CASSQTGRSYTEAFF. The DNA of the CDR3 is TGTGCCAGCAGTCAGACAGGGCGATCCTACACTGAAGCTTTCTTT.

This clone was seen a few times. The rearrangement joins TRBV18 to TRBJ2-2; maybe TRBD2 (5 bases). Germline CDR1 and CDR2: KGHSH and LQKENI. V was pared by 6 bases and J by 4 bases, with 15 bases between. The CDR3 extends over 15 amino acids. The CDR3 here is CASSPTRTFTGELFF. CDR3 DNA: TGTGCCAGCTCCCCAACCCGGACTTTCACCGGGGAGCTGTTTTTT. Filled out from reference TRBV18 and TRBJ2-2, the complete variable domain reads NAGVMQNPRHLVRRRGQEARLRCSPMKGHSHVYWYRQLPEEGLKFMVYLQKENIIDESGMPKERFSAEFPKEGPSILRIQQVVRGDSAAYFCASSPTRTFTGELFFGEGSRLTVL.

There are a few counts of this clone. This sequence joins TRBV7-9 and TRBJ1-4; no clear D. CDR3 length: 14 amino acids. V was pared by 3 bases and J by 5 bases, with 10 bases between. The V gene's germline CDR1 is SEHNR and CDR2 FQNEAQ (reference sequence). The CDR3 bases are TGTGCCAGCAGCTTGGATTGGGGAAATGAAAAACTGTTTTTT. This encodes CASSLDWGNEKLFF.

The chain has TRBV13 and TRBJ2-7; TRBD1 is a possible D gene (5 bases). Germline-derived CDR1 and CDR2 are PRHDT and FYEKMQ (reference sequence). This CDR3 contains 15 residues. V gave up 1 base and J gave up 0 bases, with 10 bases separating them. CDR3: CASSLAGQGSYEQYF. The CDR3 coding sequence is TGTGCCAGCAGCTTAGCAGGGCAAGGCTCCTACGAGCAGTACTTC.

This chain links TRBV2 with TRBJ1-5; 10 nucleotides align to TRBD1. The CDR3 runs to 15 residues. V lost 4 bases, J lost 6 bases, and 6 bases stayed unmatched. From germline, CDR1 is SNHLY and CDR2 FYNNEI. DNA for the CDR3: TGTGCCAGCAGTGGACCGACAGGGGGCCTTCAGCCCCAGCATTTT. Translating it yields CASSGPTGGLQPQHF. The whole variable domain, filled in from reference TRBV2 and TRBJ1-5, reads EPEVTQTPSHQVTQMGQEVILRCVPISNHLYFYWYRQILGQKVEFLVSFYNNEISEKSEIFDDQFSVERPDGSNFTLKIRSTKLEDSAMYFCASSGPTGGLQPQHFGDGTRLSIL.

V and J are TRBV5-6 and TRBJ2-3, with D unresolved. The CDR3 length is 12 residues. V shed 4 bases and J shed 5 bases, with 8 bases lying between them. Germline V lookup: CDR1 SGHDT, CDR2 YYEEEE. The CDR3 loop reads CASSRRVDTQYF. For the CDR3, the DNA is TGTGCCAGCAGCAGAAGGGTAGATACGCAGTATTTT.

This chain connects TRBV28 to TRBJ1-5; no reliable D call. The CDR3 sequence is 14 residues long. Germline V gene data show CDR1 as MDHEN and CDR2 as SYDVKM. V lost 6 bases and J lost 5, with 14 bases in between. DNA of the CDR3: TGTGCCAGCAGCCCGTCAGGACTTCATCAGCCCCAGCATTTT. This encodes CASSPSGLHQPQHF.

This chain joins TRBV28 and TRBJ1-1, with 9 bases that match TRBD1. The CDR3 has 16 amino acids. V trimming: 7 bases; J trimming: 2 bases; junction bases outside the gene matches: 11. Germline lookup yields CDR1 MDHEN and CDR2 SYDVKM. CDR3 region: CASIKLPGQGNTEAFF. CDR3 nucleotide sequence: TGTGCCAGCATTAAACTCCCGGGACAGGGAAACACTGAAGCTTTCTTT. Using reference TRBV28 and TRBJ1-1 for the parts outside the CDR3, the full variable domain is DVKVTQSSRYLVKRTGEKVFLECVQDMDHENMFWYRQDPGLGLRLIYFSYDVKMKEKGDIPEGYSVSREKKERFSLILESASTNQTSMYLCASIKLPGQGNTEAFFGQGTRLTVV.

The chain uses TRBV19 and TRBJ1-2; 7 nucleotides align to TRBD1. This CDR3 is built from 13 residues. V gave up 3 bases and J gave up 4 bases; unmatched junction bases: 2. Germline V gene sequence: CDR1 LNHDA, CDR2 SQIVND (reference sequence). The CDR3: CASSIGDSYGYTF. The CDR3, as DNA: TGTGCCAGTAGTATCGGGGACAGCTATGGCTACACCTTC.

As DNA, the CDR3 is TGTGCCAGCATTACAGGGGGTTATGGCTACACCTTC. Translating gives CASITGGYGYTF. The chain has TRBV28 and TRBJ1-2, with 8 nucleotides matching TRBD1. The CDR3 has 12 residues. J was trimmed by 5 bases and V by 7 bases; bases with no gene match: 3. Germline lookup yields CDR1 MDHEN and CDR2 SYDVKM.

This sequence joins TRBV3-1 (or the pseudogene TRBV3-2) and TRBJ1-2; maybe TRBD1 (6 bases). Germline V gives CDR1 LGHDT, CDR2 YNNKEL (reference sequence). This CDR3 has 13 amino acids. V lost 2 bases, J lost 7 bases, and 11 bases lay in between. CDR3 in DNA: TGTGCCAGCAGCCAACTTACAGGGCTTGGCTACACCTTC. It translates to CASSQLTGLGYTF.

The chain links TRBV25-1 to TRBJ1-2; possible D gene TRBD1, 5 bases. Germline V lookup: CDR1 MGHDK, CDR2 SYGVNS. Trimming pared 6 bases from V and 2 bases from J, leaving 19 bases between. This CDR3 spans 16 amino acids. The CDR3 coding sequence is TGTGCCAGCAGCCTCCATGGGGGACGGATAAACTATGGCTACACCTTC. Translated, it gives CASSLHGGRINYGYTF.

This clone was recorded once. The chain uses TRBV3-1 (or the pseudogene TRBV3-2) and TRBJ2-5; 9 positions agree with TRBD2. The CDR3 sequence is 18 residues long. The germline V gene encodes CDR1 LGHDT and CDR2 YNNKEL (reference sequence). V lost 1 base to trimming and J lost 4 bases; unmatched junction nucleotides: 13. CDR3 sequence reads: CASSQVLAGGPFGETQYF. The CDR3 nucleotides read TGTGCCAGCAGCCAAGTTTTGGCGGGGGGGCCCTTCGGAGAGACCCAGTACTTC.

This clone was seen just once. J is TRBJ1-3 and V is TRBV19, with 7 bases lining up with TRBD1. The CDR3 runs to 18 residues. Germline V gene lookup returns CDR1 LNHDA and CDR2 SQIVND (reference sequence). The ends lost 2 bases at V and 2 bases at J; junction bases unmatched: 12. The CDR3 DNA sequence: TGTGCCAGTAGTATATACGGCCCGTCCGGGACAGCTGGAAACACCATATATTTT. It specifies CASSIYGPSGTAGNTIYF.

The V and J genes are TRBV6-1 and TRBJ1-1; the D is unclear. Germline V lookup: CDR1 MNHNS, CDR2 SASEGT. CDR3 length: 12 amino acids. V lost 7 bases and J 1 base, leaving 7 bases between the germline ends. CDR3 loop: CASIGQNTEAFF. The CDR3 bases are TGTGCCAGCATAGGGCAGAACACTGAAGCTTTCTTT.

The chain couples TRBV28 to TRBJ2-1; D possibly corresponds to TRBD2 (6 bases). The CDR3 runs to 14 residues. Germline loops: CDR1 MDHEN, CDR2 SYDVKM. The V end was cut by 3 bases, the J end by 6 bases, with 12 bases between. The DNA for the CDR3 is TGTGCCAGCAGTTTCGGGGGAATAGGCAATGAGCAGTTCTTC. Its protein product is CASSFGGIGNEQFF. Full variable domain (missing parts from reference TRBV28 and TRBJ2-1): DVKVTQSSRYLVKRTGEKVFLECVQDMDHENMFWYRQDPGLGLRLIYFSYDVKMKEKGDIPEGYSVSREKKERFSLILESASTNQTSMYLCASSFGGIGNEQFFGPGTRLTVL.

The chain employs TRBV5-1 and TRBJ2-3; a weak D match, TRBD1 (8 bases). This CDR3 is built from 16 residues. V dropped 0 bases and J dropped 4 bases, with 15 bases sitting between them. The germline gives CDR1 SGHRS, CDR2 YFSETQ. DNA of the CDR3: TGCGCCAGCAGCTTGGATACAGGGGGGGAAGCAGATACGCAGTATTTT. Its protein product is CASSLDTGGEADTQYF.

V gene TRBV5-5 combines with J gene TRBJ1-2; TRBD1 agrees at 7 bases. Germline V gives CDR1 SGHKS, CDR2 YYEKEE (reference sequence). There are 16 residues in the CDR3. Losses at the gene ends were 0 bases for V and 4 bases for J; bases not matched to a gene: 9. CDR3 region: CASSLEGRQGRYGYTF. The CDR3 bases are TGTGCCAGCAGCTTGGAGGGAAGACAGGGACGCTATGGCTACACCTTC.

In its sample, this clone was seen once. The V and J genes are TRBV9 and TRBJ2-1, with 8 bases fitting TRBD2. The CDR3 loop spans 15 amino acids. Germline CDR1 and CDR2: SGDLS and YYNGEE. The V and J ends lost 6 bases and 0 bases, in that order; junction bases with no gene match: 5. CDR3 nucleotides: TGTGCCAGCACCCCAGCGGGGGTCTCCTACAATGAGCAGTTCTTC. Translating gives CASTPAGVSYNEQFF.

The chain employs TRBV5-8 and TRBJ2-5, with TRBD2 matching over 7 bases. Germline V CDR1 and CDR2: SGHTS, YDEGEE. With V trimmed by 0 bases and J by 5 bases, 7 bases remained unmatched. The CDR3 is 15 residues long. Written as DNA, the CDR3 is TGTGCCAGCAGCTTGGGGGGGGGAGGGCCCGAGACCCAGTACTTC. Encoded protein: CASSLGGGGPETQYF. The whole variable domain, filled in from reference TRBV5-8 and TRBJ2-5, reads EAGVTQSPTHLIKTRGQQATLRCSPISGHTSVYWYQQALGLGLQFLLWYDEGEERNRGNFPPRFSGRQFPNYSSELNVNALELEDSALYLCASSLGGGGPETQYFGPGTRLLVL.